This TCR beta chain originates from a study of blood T cell repertoires in COVID-19. As for the study in general: Researchers got acute and convalescent COVID-19 samples from the United States, Italy and Spain. PBMCs, B-cell-depleted T cells, or T cells provided the cDNA or gDNA that made up the material.

In the original workflow: Amplification of reference gene primers provided the estimated nucleated cell counts. Data came from immunoSEQ multiplex PCR; TCRdb stores just in-frame clones and leaves some out. Clone size and V and J calls were adopted from that table, with D and trimming inferred from the DNA. The table has 120,000 or so clones, 88% seen once. CDR1 MDHEN and CDR2 SYDVKM come from the germline V gene. The V and J ends lost 6 bases and 3 bases, in that order; junction bases with no gene match: 8. The CDR3 runs 15 residues. This clone appeared once. Other DNA sequences within the sample encode an identical CDR3.

The J gene is TRBJ1-2, the V gene TRBV28; 9 bases match TRBD1. The TCR was taken from a human donor in a cohort sampled during active COVID-19. The sample taken for sequencing was peripheral blood. Here the CDR3 reads CASSRGTGYDYGYTF. As DNA, the CDR3 is TGTGCCAGCAGCCGCGGGACAGGGTATGACTATGGCTACACCTTC.